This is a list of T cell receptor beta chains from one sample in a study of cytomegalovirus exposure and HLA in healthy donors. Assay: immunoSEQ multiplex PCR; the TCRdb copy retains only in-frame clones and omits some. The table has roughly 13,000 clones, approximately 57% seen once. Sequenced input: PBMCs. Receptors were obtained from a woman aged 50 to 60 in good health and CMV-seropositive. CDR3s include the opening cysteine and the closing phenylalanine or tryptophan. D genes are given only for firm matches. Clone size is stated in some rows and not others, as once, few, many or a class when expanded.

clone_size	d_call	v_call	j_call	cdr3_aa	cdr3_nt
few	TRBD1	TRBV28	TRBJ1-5	CASSLTRGPNQPQHF	TGTGCCAGCAGCCTTACCAGGGGGCCCAATCAGCCCCAGCATTTT
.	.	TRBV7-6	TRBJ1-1	CASSLYRNTEAFF	TGTGCCAGCAGCTTATACAGGAACACTGAAGCTTTCTTT
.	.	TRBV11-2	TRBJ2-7	CASSFPLGRYYEQYF	TGTGCCAGCAGCTTTCCCTTGGGCAGGTACTACGAGCAGTACTTC
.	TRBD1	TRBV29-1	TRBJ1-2	CSVGQGNYGYTF	TGCAGCGTCGGACAGGGAAACTATGGCTACACCTTC
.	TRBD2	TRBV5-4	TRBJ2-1	CASSLGLAEDHNEQFF	TGTGCCAGCAGCTTGGGACTAGCGGAGGACCACAATGAGCAGTTCTTC
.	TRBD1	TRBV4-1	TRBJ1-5	CASSHPLQGVEPQHF	TGCGCCAGCAGCCATCCTCTCCAGGGGGTTGAGCCCCAGCATTTT
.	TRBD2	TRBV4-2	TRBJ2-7	CASSQDTSADYEQYF	TGTGCCAGCAGCCAAGATACTAGCGCTGACTACGAGCAGTACTTC
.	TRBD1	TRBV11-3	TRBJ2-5	CASSSGQGGGETQYF	TGTGCCAGCAGCTCGGGACAGGGGGGTGGAGAGACCCAGTACTTC
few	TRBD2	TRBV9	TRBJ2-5	CASSLAGEPKETQYF	TGTGCCAGCAGTCTAGCGGGAGAACCCAAGGAGACCCAGTACTTC
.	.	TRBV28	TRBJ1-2	CASSLDRQNGYTF	TGTGCCAGCAGTTTAGACAGGCAGAATGGCTACACCTTC
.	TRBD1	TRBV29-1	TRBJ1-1	CSVPGQGVLNTEAFF	TGCAGCGTGCCTGGACAGGGGGTCCTGAACACTGAAGCTTTCTTT
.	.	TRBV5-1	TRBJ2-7	CASSLRGSEQYF	TGCGCCAGCAGCTTGAGGGGGAGCGAGCAGTACTTC
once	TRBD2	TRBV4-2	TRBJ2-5	CASSQEEGGPGETQYF	TGTGCCAGCAGCCAAGAGGAGGGAGGGCCGGGGGAGACCCAGTACTTC
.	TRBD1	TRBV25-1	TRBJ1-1	CASTRQGEGTEAFF	TGTGCCAGCACTAGACAGGGAGAGGGCACTGAAGCTTTCTTT
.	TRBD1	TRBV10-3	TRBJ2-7	CAISRQGSYEQYF	TGTGCCATCAGCCGACAGGGTTCCTACGAGCAGTACTTC
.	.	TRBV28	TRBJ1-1	CASSLLGLGGTEAFF	TGTGCCAGCAGTCTCCTCGGTCTGGGGGGAACTGAAGCTTTCTTT
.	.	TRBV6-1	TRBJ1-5	CASSLGVKQPQHF	TGTGCCAGCAGCCTGGGAGTCAAACAGCCCCAGCATTTT
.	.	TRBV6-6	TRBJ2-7	CASSYLFYEQYF	TGTGCCAGCAGTTACCTTTTTTACGAGCAGTACTTC
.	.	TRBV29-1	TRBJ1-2	CSAETGVYGYTF	TGCAGCGCAGAGACAGGCGTCTATGGCTACACCTTC
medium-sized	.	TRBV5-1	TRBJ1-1	CASSLTGNTEAFF	TGCGCCAGCAGCCTTACAGGGAACACTGAAGCTTTCTTT
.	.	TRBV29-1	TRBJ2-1	CSALTGEGGEQFF	TGCAGCGCTTTGACGGGAGAGGGCGGCGAGCAGTTCTTC
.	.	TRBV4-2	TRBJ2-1	CASSQDSARLYNEQFF	TGTGCCAGCAGCCAAGATAGCGCTAGACTCTACAATGAGCAGTTCTTC